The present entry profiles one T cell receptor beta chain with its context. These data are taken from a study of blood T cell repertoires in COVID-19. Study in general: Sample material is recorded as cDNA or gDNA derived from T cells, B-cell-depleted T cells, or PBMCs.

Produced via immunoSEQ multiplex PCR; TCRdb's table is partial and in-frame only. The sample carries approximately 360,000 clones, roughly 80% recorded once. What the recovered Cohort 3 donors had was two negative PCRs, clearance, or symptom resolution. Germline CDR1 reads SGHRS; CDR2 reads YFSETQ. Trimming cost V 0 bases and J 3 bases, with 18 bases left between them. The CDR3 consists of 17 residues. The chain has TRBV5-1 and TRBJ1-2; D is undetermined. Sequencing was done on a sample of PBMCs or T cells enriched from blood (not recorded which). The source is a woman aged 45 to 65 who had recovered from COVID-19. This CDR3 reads CASSLVSAPILDYGYTF. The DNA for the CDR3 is TGCGCCAGCAGCTTGGTTTCGGCTCCAATCCTAGACTATGGCTACACCTTC. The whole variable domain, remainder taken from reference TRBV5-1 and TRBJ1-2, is KAGVTQTPRYLIKTRGQQVTLSCSPISGHRSVSWYQQTPGQGLQFLFEYFSETQRNKGNFPGRFSGRQFSNSRSEMNVSTLELGDSALYLCASSLVSAPILDYGYTFGSGTRLTVV.